The rows below give T cell receptor beta chains drawn from one sample of a study of shared T cell receptors in the human thymus. Libraries were prepared by immunoSEQ multiplex PCR; TCRdb keeps only in-frame clonotypes and omits some of them. The table includes 600,000 or so clones, 87% detected once. Another study also made use of these data, one on human thymus T cells.

The source material was thymocytes. The origin of the receptors is a boy younger than two with a congenital heart defect. Each CDR3 is given with its conserved first and last residue. D genes are given only for firm matches. Clone size is shown for a subset of rows, as once, few, many or a class of expanded clone.

abundance: -; d_gene: -; j_gene: TRBJ2-5; v_gene: TRBV4-2; CDR3nt: TGTGCCAGCAGCCAAGCTGGGGTGGGGACACGCAAACAAGAGACCCAGTACTTC; CDR3aa: CASSQAGVGTRKQETQYF
abundance: -; d_gene: -; j_gene: TRBJ2-7; v_gene: TRBV25-1; CDR3nt: TGTGCCAGCAGCCGGTGTTTCTACGAGCAGTACTTC; CDR3aa: CASSRCFYEQYF
abundance: -; d_gene: -; j_gene: TRBJ1-4; v_gene: TRBV9; CDR3nt: TGTGCCAGCAGCGTGCGGGATCGGGAAAAACTGTTTTTT; CDR3aa: CASSVRDREKLFF
abundance: -; d_gene: TRBD1; j_gene: TRBJ2-1; v_gene: TRBV29-1; CDR3nt: TGCAGCGTCGACTCACGGACAGGGAGAAATGAGCAGTTCTTC; CDR3aa: CSVDSRTGRNEQFF
abundance: once; d_gene: -; j_gene: TRBJ2-7; v_gene: TRBV5-1; CDR3nt: TGCGCCAGCAGCTTGGCTGTGGGCCCCTACGAGCAGTACTTC; CDR3aa: CASSLAVGPYEQYF
abundance: -; d_gene: -; j_gene: TRBJ1-2; v_gene: TRBV5-1; CDR3nt: TGCGCCAGCAGACAGACGGCCGACCCTTCCATCTATGGCTACACCTTC; CDR3aa: CASRQTADPSIYGYTF
abundance: -; d_gene: -; j_gene: TRBJ2-7; v_gene: TRBV7-2; CDR3nt: TGTGCCAGCAGCTTGTCTATTCGGACAGCGCGGTCCTACGAGCAGTACTTC; CDR3aa: CASSLSIRTARSYEQYF
abundance: -; d_gene: TRBD2; j_gene: TRBJ2-3; v_gene: TRBV7-2; CDR3nt: TGTGCCAGCAGCGGCACGGGCGGGGGGGATTCAACAGATACGCAGTATTTT; CDR3aa: CASSGTGGGDSTDTQYF
abundance: once; d_gene: TRBD1; j_gene: TRBJ2-7; v_gene: TRBV28; CDR3nt: TGTGCCAGCAGTCGGACAGGGAGCTCCTACGAGCAGTACTTC; CDR3aa: CASSRTGSSYEQYF
abundance: -; d_gene: TRBD1; j_gene: TRBJ2-1; v_gene: TRBV29-1; CDR3nt: TGCAGCGTTGTCAGGGGGCGCCAGGATACGGATGAGCAGTTCTTC; CDR3aa: CSVVRGRQDTDEQFF
abundance: -; d_gene: -; j_gene: TRBJ1-5; v_gene: TRBV28; CDR3nt: TGTGCCAGCGGGTCAGGTAATCAGCCCCAGCATTTT; CDR3aa: CASGSGNQPQHF
abundance: -; d_gene: -; j_gene: TRBJ1-2; v_gene: TRBV5-4; CDR3nt: TGTGCCAGCAGCTTCGGGGGGCGGGATGGCTACACCTTC; CDR3aa: CASSFGGRDGYTF
abundance: -; d_gene: -; j_gene: TRBJ1-2; v_gene: TRBV20-1; CDR3nt: TGCAGTGCTAGTTTGCGGGGAGGCTACACCTTC; CDR3aa: CSASLRGGYTF
abundance: -; d_gene: TRBD2; j_gene: TRBJ2-1; v_gene: TRBV7-9; CDR3nt: TGTGCCAGCAGCGTTGGACTAGCGGGAGTGAAAAGAGTCAATGAGCAGTTCTTC; CDR3aa: CASSVGLAGVKRVNEQFF
abundance: few; d_gene: -; j_gene: TRBJ1-5; v_gene: TRBV15; CDR3nt: TGTGCCACCAGCAGAGATTCCACAGGGAATCAGCCCCAGCATTTT; CDR3aa: CATSRDSTGNQPQHF
abundance: -; d_gene: -; j_gene: TRBJ1-5; v_gene: TRBV5-8; CDR3nt: TGTGCCAGCAGCTTGACCCTGGACAGATACCTCAATCAGCCCCAGCATTTT; CDR3aa: CASSLTLDRYLNQPQHF
abundance: -; d_gene: -; j_gene: TRBJ2-7; v_gene: TRBV4-3; CDR3nt: TGCGCCAGCAGCCAAGATCGGCGGGACAGCCCCTCCTCCTACGAGCAGTACTTC; CDR3aa: CASSQDRRDSPSSYEQYF
abundance: once; d_gene: -; j_gene: TRBJ2-7; v_gene: TRBV4-1; CDR3nt: TGCGCCAGCAGCCCGGGACTCCGTTCCTACGAGCAGTACTTC; CDR3aa: CASSPGLRSYEQYF
abundance: -; d_gene: -; j_gene: TRBJ2-7; v_gene: TRBV4-1; CDR3nt: TGCGCCAGCAGCCAAGATACAGGTACCGAGCAGTACTTC; CDR3aa: CASSQDTGTEQYF
abundance: once; d_gene: TRBD1; j_gene: TRBJ1-2; v_gene: TRBV11-2; CDR3nt: TGTGCCAGCAGCTTGACAGGGGACAATGGCTACACCTTC; CDR3aa: CASSLTGDNGYTF
abundance: -; d_gene: TRBD2; j_gene: TRBJ2-3; v_gene: TRBV4-2; CDR3nt: TGTGCCAGCAGCCGAGAGCACCTAGCGGGGGGAGATACGCAGTATTTT; CDR3aa: CASSREHLAGGDTQYF
abundance: -; d_gene: -; j_gene: TRBJ1-6; v_gene: TRBV18; CDR3nt: TGTGCCAGCTCACCATCCTTAGCAGGGGATAATTCACCCCTCCACTTT; CDR3aa: CASSPSLAGDNSPLHF
abundance: -; d_gene: TRBD2; j_gene: TRBJ2-1; v_gene: TRBV10-3; CDR3nt: TGTGCCATCAGTGAGTCGAAGGCTAGCGGGATACATGAGCAGTTCTTC; CDR3aa: CAISESKASGIHEQFF
abundance: -; d_gene: TRBD2; j_gene: TRBJ2-3; v_gene: TRBV5-1; CDR3nt: TGCGCCAGCAGCTTAACCCGGGAGGGGCGGGAGCCGGCAGATACGCAGTATTTT; CDR3aa: CASSLTREGREPADTQYF
abundance: -; d_gene: -; j_gene: TRBJ1-4; v_gene: TRBV14; CDR3nt: TGTGCCAGCAGCCAATTACAGGGACGGGAAAAACTGTTTTTT; CDR3aa: CASSQLQGREKLFF
abundance: -; d_gene: TRBD1; j_gene: TRBJ1-3; v_gene: TRBV10-3; CDR3nt: TGTGCCATCAGTGAAACCGACAGGGAGAGGTCTGGAAACACCATATATTTT; CDR3aa: CAISETDRERSGNTIYF
abundance: -; d_gene: -; j_gene: TRBJ2-6; v_gene: TRBV14; CDR3nt: TGTGCCAGCAGCCAAGGCCCGGTGAGGATCCGAACCTCTGGGGCCAACGTCCTGACTTTC; CDR3aa: CASSQGPVRIRTSGANVLTF
abundance: -; d_gene: -; j_gene: TRBJ2-7; v_gene: TRBV28; CDR3nt: TGTGCCAGCAGCCCCCCGGAGCGGCGCGAGACCTACGAGCAGTACTTC; CDR3aa: CASSPPERRETYEQYF
abundance: -; d_gene: -; j_gene: TRBJ2-6; v_gene: TRBV5-1; CDR3nt: TGCGCCAGCAGCTGCCGGGACTTGTTGGTGTGTGGGGCCAACGTCCTGACTTTC; CDR3aa: CASSCRDLLVCGANVLTF
abundance: -; d_gene: TRBD2; j_gene: TRBJ2-1; v_gene: TRBV2; CDR3nt: TGTGCCAGCAGTGAACGTCTAGCGGGCGACAGCTCCTACAATGAGCAGTTCTTC; CDR3aa: CASSERLAGDSSYNEQFF
abundance: -; d_gene: -; j_gene: TRBJ2-4; v_gene: TRBV6-5; CDR3nt: TGTGCCAGCAGTCCTATACCGGGACTCAAAAACATTCAGTACTTC; CDR3aa: CASSPIPGLKNIQYF
abundance: once; d_gene: TRBD2; j_gene: TRBJ2-2; v_gene: TRBV7-9; CDR3nt: TGTGCCAGCAGCCCCTTTCCAGGGAGGGCGAACACCGGGGAGCTGTTTTTT; CDR3aa: CASSPFPGRANTGELFF
abundance: -; d_gene: -; j_gene: TRBJ1-4; v_gene: TRBV9; CDR3nt: TGTGCCAGCAGCGTAGGATGGGGCCAGGAGGGAGATGAAAAACTGTTTTTT; CDR3aa: CASSVGWGQEGDEKLFF
abundance: -; d_gene: TRBD2; j_gene: TRBJ2-7; v_gene: TRBV4-2; CDR3nt: TGTGCCAGCAGCTCAAAACCCGGGACTAGCATCGACGAGCAGTACTTC; CDR3aa: CASSSKPGTSIDEQYF
abundance: -; d_gene: TRBD1; j_gene: TRBJ2-1; v_gene: TRBV30; CDR3nt: TGTGCCTGGGACAGGGGGTCGAGCTCCTACAATGAGCAGTTCTTC; CDR3aa: CAWDRGSSSYNEQFF
abundance: -; d_gene: -; j_gene: TRBJ1-2; v_gene: TRBV5-8; CDR3nt: TGTGCCAGCAGCTCTACTCAGGGAATCTATGGCTACACCTTC; CDR3aa: CASSSTQGIYGYTF
abundance: -; d_gene: -; j_gene: TRBJ1-1; v_gene: TRBV2; CDR3nt: TGTGCCAGCAGGGGCGAGAACACTGAAGCTTTCTTT; CDR3aa: CASRGENTEAFF
abundance: once; d_gene: TRBD1; j_gene: TRBJ1-6; v_gene: TRBV11-2; CDR3nt: TGTGCCAGCAGCCCACCCTACTTAAGACAGGGTCGGGGTTCACCCCTCCACTTT; CDR3aa: CASSPPYLRQGRGSPLHF
abundance: -; d_gene: -; j_gene: TRBJ1-2; v_gene: TRBV4-3; CDR3nt: TGCGCCAGCAGCCAAGATCAAGGGGAAGGAGGCTACACCTTC; CDR3aa: CASSQDQGEGGYTF
abundance: -; d_gene: TRBD1; j_gene: TRBJ2-7; v_gene: TRBV4-1; CDR3nt: TGCGCCAGCAGCCCGAGCAGGACAGGGGCCTACGAGCAGTACTTC; CDR3aa: CASSPSRTGAYEQYF
abundance: -; d_gene: -; j_gene: TRBJ2-7; v_gene: TRBV15; CDR3nt: TGTGCCACCAGCAGAGAAACACAGGGCCCCTACGAGCAGTACTTC; CDR3aa: CATSRETQGPYEQYF
abundance: -; d_gene: -; j_gene: TRBJ1-2; v_gene: TRBV28; CDR3nt: TGTGCCAGCAGTCGTTCCCAGGGGATCTATGGCTACACCTTC; CDR3aa: CASSRSQGIYGYTF
abundance: -; d_gene: TRBD1; j_gene: TRBJ2-7; v_gene: TRBV19; CDR3nt: TGTGCCAGTAGTGTGGGACAGGGAAGGAGAGCCTACGAGCAGTACTTC; CDR3aa: CASSVGQGRRAYEQYF